This T cell receptor beta chain was identified during a study of naive and memory T cell subsets. Documented treatment: skin biopsy from PPD injection site in Mantoux-positive individual. Unsorted total RNA, about 1 to 1000 ng, was DNase treated before reverse transcription. Ten or more counts support this clonotype. CDR3 length equals 13 residues. Germline-derived CDR1 and CDR2 are MDHEN and SYDVKM. V was clipped by 7 bases and J by 3 bases, with 9 bases between them. Blood and skin TCR RNA was reverse transcribed with alpha and beta constant primers. Ligated cDNA underwent four rounds of PCR with nested alpha and beta constant region primers and SP2. TCRdb itself ran the UMI-ligation and nested PCR reads through MiXCR, one entry per CDR3 protein. The repertoire holds around 20,000 distinct CDR3 sequences, with more than 9% as singletons.

The V call is TRBV28, the J call TRBJ2-2; no clear D. Sample: skin, taken from a tuberculin skin test site. This receptor was taken from an adult in good health. The CDR3 loop is CASTLSDTGELFF. In DNA form, the CDR3 reads TGTGCCAGCACCCTAAGCGACACCGGGGAGCTGTTTTTT.